The clone carrying this TCR beta chain was detected many times. Its antigen is not identified. The authors amplified TCR beta CDR3 regions from RNA transcripts. The first-round RT-PCR employed HTBI primers together with the Qiagen OneStep RT-PCR kit. A multiplex PCR was then performed as the second round. TCRdb ran MiXCR on the multiplex PCR reads and lists one entry per CDR3 protein. The profile shows 350,000 or so distinct CDR3 sequences, around a sixth of them singletons. Germline V gene lookup returns CDR1 SGHAT and CDR2 FQNNGV. The CDR3 covers 14 residues. With 0 bases removed from V and 8 bases from J, the gap between germline ends came to 13 bases. Moderate-to-severe activity, CAS ≥3, NOSPECS ≥4 and a duration under 3 months were seen in donors with ophthalmopathy. These data originate in a study of Graves' ophthalmopathy and Graves' hyperthyroidism. Study-level findings and limits: As the model predicted ophthalmopathy progression, it achieved a sensitivity of around 70% and a specificity of around 76%. Among expanded thyroid clonotypes above 0.001 frequency, most also occurred in blood.

This clonotype was sampled from an adult man with Graves' ophthalmopathy. Sequencing used peripheral blood. The V and J genes are TRBV11-2 and TRBJ1-2; D is uncertain. The CDR3 loop reads CASSLDLAGRGYTF. In nucleotides, the CDR3 is TGTGCCAGCAGCTTAGATTTAGCAGGCAGGGGCTACACCTTC.